This record covers a single T cell receptor beta chain. The data were obtained in a study of blood T cell repertoires in COVID-19. Sequencing was performed with immunoSEQ multiplex PCR; in TCRdb, only in-frame clones are kept and a portion is missing. The sample carries about 300,000 clones, around 90% recorded once. V gave up 1 base and J gave up 6 bases, with 16 bases separating them. The germline CDR1 and CDR2 sequences are MNHEY and SMNVEV (reference sequence). The CDR3 is 15 residues long. The sample taken for sequencing was peripheral blood. V usage is TRBV27 and J usage is TRBJ2-7; a possible D gene is TRBD2 (5 bases). The TCR sequence derives from a man in his 70s with acute or convalescent COVID-19. The CDR3 coding sequence is TGTGCCAGCAGTTTATACCCCCATGGGAGCACCGAGCAGTACTTC. Translating gives CASSLYPHGSTEQYF.